Each of the 3 T cell receptor beta chains below was sequenced from the same sample in a study of T-cell memory formation after mild COVID-19. TCRdb called the 5' RACE reads again in MiXCR, with one record for every CDR3 protein. The sample records more than 75,000 distinct CDR3 sequences, around 14% being singletons. The specimen was PBMCs or a T cell subset sorted from them (not recorded which). The receptors were gathered from an adult woman who had mild COVID-19 (a few samples of this study predate the infection). Cell type and time point are not known.

In this sample, this clonotype turned up a few times. The V call is TRBV9, the J call TRBJ2-1; D remains ambiguous. V was trimmed by 4 bases and J by 0 bases, leaving 14 bases between them. Germline-derived CDR1 and CDR2 are SGDLS and YYNGEE. There are 16 residues in the CDR3. The DNA of the CDR3 is TGTGCCAGCAGCTCCCGCCGGCTAAGCTCCTACAATGAGCAGTTCTTC. Translated, it gives CASSSRRLSSYNEQFF.

This clonotype was detected a few times. The chain joins TRBV10-3 to TRBJ2-5; 9 nucleotides match TRBD2. Germline V CDR1 and CDR2: ENHRY, SYGVKD. The CDR3 totals 18 residues. Unmatched junction bases numbered 12, after V lost 2 bases and J lost 2 bases. CDR3 region: CAISEGIAGEPPQETQYF. The CDR3 DNA reads TGTGCCATCAGTGAGGGCATAGCGGGGGAGCCACCACAAGAGACCCAGTACTTC.

Only a few counts were recorded for this clonotype. The CDR3 region is CASSSQGFYEQYF. The DNA for the CDR3 is TGTGCCAGCAGCTCCCAAGGGTTCTACGAGCAGTACTTC. This chain joins TRBV5-6 and TRBJ2-7; D remains ambiguous. Germline assignment: CDR1 SGHDT and CDR2 YYEEEE. Trimming removed 3 bases from V and 3 bases from J, with 10 bases in between. The CDR3 loop spans 13 amino acids. The whole variable domain, filled in from reference TRBV5-6 and TRBJ2-7, reads DAGVTQSPTHLIKTRGQQVTLRCSPKSGHDTVSWYQQALGQGPQFIFQYYEEEERQRGNFPDRFSGHQFPNYSSELNVNALLLGDSALYLCASSSQGFYEQYFGPGTRLTVT.